This T cell receptor beta chain was observed in a study of read filtering for tumor transcriptome and immune sequencing. Overall study context: After DNase treatment, RNA was made into whole-transcriptome libraries. Study-wide points: Correlation between methods rose after single-read clonotypes were removed.

This clonotype was counted many times. Its antigen is undetermined. This library used roughly 400 ng RNA and molecular barcoded adaptors spanning alpha/delta and beta/gamma chains. Each CDR3 protein gets one entry after TCRdb re-called the reads with MiXCR. The table lists over 40,000 distinct CDR3 sequences, roughly 12% of them singletons. V gave up 5 bases and J gave up 4 bases, with 9 bases separating them. This CDR3 spans 12 amino acids. In germline, CDR1 is SEHNR, CDR2 FQNEAQ (reference sequence). The chain links TRBV7-9 to TRBJ2-7; D is ambiguous. This sequence originates from a donor over 35 with multiple myeloma. Sequencing used a population of CD138-negative cells sorted from bone marrow. Here the CDR3 reads CASSRSDYEQYF. DNA of the CDR3: TGTGCCAGCAGCCGGAGTGATTACGAGCAGTACTTC.